The clone carrying this T cell receptor (beta chain) was detected a few times. Its antigen is as yet unknown. The sample belongs to a study of blood T cells in healthy people across ages. Overall study context: About one barcoded beta molecule per two T cells was captured by template switching. Findings and caveats of the study: Comparison with aged donors showed that long-lived donors had more naive CD4+ cells and higher diversity.

Using a J-beta primer mix together with a sample-barcoded 5' primer, a second PCR was run for roughly 7 to 12 cycles. CDR3-containing paired-end reads numbering at least 2.5 million came from each sample. TCRdb fed the 5' RACE reads into MiXCR, producing one record per CDR3 protein. This sample yields 550,000 to 700,000 distinct CDR3 sequences, of which 25% to 30% are seen a single time; less than 20% belongs to the top ten. This sequence was found in a woman in her seventies in good health. Source material: blood.

The chain's CDR3 is CASSTYDRVETEAFF. DNA for the CDR3: TGTGCCAGCAGCACCTACGACAGGGTTGAAACTGAAGCTTTCTTT. The chain joins TRBV7-9 to TRBJ1-1; 7 bases match TRBD1. The CDR3 runs to 15 residues. Germline CDR1 SEHNR, CDR2 FQNEAQ (reference sequence). V shed 5 bases, J shed 5 bases, and the junction held 11 bases outside the gene matches. The complete variable domain, with remaining parts taken from reference TRBV7-9 and TRBJ1-1, reads DTGVSQNPRHKITKRGQNVTFRCDPISEHNRLYWYRQTLGQGPEFLTYFQNEAQLEKSRLLSDRFSAERPKGSFSTLEIQRTEQGDSAMYLCASSTYDRVETEAFFGQGTRLTVV.